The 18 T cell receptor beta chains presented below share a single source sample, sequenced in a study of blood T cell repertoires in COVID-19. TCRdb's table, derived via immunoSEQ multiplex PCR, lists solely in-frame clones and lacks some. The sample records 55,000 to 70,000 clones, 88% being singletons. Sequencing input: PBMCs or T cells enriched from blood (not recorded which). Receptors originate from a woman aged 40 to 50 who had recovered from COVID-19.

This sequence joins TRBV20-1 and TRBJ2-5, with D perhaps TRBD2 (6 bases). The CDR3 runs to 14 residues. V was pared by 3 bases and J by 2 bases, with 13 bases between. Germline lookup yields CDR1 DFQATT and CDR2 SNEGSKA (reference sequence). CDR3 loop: CSASTVRGQETQYF. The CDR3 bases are TGCAGTGCTAGTACAGTTCGGGGGCAAGAGACCCAGTACTTC.

This CDR3 reads CASSEASRGNSPLHF. The DNA for the CDR3 is TGTGCCAGCAGTGAAGCGAGCAGGGGAAATTCACCCCTCCACTTT. The chain is built from TRBV6-1 and TRBJ1-6; TRBD1 might be the D (6 bases). CDR1 is MNHNS, CDR2 SASEGT, per germline. Trimming left V 0 bases short and J 7 bases short, with 10 bases between. The CDR3 is 15 residues long.

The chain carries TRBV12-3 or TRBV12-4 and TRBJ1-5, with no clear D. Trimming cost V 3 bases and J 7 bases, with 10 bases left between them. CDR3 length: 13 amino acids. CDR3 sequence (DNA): TGTGCCAGCAGTTTTGAACGCGGCCAGCCCCAGCATTTT. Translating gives CASSFERGQPQHF.

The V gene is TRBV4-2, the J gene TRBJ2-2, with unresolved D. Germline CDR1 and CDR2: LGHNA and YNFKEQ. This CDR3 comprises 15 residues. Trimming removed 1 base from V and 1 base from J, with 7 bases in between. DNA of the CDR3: TGTGCCAGCAGCCAAGCAACACAGAACACCGGGGAGCTGTTTTTT. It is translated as CASSQATQNTGELFF.

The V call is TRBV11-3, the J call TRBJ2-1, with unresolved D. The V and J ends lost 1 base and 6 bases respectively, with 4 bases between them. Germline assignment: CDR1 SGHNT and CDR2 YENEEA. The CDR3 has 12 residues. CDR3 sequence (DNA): TGTGCCAGCAGCTTAGGTCGCAATGAGCAGTTCTTC. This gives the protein CASSLGRNEQFF.

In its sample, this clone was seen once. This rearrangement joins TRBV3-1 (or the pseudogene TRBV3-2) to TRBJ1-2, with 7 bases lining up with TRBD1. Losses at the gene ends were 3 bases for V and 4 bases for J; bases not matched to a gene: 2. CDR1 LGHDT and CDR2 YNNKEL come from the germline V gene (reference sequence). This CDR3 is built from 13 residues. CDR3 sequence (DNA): TGTGCCAGCAGCCAGGCAGGGGGCTATGGCTACACCTTC. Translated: CASSQAGGYGYTF.

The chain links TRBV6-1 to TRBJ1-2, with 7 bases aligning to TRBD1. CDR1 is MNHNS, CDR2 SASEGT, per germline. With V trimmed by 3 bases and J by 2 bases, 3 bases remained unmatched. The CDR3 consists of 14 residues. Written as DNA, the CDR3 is TGTGCCAGCAGTGAGCCAGGGGGGAACTATGGCTACACCTTC. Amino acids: CASSEPGGNYGYTF.

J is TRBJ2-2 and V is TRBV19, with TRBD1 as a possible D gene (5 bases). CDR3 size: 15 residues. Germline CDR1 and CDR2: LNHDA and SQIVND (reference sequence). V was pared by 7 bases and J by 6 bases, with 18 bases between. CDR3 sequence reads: CASTSLQGPAGELFF. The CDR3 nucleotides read TGTGCCAGTACCTCCCTCCAGGGCCCGGCCGGGGAGCTGTTTTTT.

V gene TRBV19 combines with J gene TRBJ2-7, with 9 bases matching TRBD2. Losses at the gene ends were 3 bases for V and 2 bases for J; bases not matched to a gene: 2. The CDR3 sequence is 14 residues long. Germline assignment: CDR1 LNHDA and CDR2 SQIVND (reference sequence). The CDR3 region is CASSMGGGAYEQYF. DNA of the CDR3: TGTGCCAGTAGTATGGGCGGGGGGGCCTACGAGCAGTACTTC.

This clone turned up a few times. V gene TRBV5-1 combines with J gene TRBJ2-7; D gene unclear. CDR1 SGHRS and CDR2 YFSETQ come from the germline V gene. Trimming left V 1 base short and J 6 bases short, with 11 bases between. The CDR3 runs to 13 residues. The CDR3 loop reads CASSLYVTGEQYF. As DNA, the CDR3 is TGCGCCAGCAGCTTGTACGTCACCGGCGAGCAGTACTTC.

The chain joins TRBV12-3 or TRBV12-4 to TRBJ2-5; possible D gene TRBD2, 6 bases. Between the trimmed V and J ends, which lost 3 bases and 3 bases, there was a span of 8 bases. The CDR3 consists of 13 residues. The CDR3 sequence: CASSLGGEETQYF. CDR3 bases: TGTGCCAGCAGTTTGGGCGGGGAAGAGACCCAGTACTTC.

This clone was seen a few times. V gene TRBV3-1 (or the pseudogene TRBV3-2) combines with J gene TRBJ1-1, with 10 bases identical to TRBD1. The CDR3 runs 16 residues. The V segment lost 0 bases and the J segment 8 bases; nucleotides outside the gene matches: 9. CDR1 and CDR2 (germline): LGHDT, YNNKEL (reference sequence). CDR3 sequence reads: CASSQEGGQGGLEAFF. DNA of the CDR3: TGTGCCAGCAGCCAAGAAGGAGGACAGGGGGGTTTAGAAGCTTTCTTT.

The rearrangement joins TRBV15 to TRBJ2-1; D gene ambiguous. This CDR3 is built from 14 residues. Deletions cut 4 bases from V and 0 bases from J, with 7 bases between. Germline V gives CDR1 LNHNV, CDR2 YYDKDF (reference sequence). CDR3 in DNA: TGTGCCACCAGCACGGAGAGCTCCTACAATGAGCAGTTCTTC. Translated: CATSTESSYNEQFF.

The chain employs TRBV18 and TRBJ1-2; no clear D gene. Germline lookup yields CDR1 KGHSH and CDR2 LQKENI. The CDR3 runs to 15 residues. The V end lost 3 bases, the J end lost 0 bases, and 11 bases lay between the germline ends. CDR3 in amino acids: CASSPEDWANYGYTF. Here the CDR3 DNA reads TGTGCCAGCTCACCTGAGGATTGGGCTAACTATGGCTACACCTTC. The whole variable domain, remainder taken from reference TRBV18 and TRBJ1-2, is NAGVMQNPRHLVRRRGQEARLRCSPMKGHSHVYWYRQLPEEGLKFMVYLQKENIIDESGMPKERFSAEFPKEGPSILRIQQVVRGDSAAYFCASSPEDWANYGYTFGSGTRLTVV.

CDR3 residues: CASSLVSGQGDEQFF. The DNA of the CDR3 is TGTGCCAGCAGCTTAGTATCAGGTCAGGGCGATGAGCAGTTCTTC. V and J are TRBV7-9 and TRBJ2-1; D is possibly TRBD1 (5 bases). From germline, CDR1 is SEHNR and CDR2 FQNEAQ (reference sequence). V was shortened by 1 base and J by 8 bases, with 15 bases between the two germline ends. This CDR3 has 15 residues.

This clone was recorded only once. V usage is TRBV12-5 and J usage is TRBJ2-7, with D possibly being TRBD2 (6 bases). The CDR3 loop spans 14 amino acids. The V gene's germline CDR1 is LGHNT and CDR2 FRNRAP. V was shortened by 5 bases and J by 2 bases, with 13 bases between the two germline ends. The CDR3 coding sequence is TGTGCTAGTGGTCTCCGGGACTTAACCTACGAGCAGTACTTC. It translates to CASGLRDLTYEQYF.

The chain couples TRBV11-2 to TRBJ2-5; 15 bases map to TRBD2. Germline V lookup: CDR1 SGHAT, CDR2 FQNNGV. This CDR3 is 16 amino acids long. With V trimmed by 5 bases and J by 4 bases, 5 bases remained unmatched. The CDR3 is CASSNGLAGGLETQYF. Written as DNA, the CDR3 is TGTGCCAGCAGCAACGGACTAGCGGGGGGGTTAGAGACCCAGTACTTC.

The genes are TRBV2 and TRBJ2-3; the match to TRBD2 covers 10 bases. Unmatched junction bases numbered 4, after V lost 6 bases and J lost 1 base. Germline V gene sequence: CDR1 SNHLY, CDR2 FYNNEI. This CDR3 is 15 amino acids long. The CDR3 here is CASSFLAGGTDTQYF. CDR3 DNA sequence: TGTGCCAGCAGCTTCCTAGCGGGGGGCACAGATACGCAGTATTTT.